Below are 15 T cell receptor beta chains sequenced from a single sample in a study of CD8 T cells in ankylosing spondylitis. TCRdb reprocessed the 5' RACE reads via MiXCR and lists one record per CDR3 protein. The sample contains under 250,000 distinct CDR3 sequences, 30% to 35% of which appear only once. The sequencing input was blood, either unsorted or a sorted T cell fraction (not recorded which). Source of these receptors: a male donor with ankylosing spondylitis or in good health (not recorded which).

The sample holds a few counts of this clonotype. CDR3 nucleotide sequence: TGCAGCGTCGAACCTACGGGGGAGGGGACCTACGAGCAGTACTTC. This codes for CSVEPTGEGTYEQYF. The rearrangement links TRBV29-1 to TRBJ2-7, with 7 bases lining up with TRBD2. The CDR3 is 15 amino acids. Germline lookup yields CDR1 SQVTM and CDR2 ANQGSEA. The V gene end was trimmed by 6 bases and the J gene end by 2 bases; junction bases not matched to a gene: 13.

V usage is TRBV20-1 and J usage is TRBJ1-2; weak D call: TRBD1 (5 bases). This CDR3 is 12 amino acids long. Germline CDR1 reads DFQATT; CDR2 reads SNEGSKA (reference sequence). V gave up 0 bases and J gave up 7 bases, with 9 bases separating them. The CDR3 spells CSAREGGVGYTF. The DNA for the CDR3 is TGCAGTGCTAGAGAGGGGGGGGTTGGCTACACCTTC.

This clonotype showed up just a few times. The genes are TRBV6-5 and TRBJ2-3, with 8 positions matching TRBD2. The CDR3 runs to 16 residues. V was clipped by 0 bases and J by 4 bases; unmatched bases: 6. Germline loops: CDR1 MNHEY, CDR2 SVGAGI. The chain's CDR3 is CASSYSRTSKADTQYF. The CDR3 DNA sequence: TGTGCCAGCAGTTACTCGAGGACTAGCAAGGCAGATACGCAGTATTTT.

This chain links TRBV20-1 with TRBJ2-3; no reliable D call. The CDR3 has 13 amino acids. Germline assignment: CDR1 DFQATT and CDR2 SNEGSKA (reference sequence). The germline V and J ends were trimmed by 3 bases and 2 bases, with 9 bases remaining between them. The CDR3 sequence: CSARVYFTDTQYF. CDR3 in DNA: TGCAGTGCTAGGGTTTACTTCACAGATACGCAGTATTTT.

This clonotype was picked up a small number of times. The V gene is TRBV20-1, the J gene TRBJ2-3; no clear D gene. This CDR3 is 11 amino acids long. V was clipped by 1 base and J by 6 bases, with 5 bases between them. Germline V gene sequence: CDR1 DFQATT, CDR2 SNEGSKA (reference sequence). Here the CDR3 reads CSARVVDTQYF. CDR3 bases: TGCAGTGCTAGAGTGGTGGATACGCAGTATTTT.

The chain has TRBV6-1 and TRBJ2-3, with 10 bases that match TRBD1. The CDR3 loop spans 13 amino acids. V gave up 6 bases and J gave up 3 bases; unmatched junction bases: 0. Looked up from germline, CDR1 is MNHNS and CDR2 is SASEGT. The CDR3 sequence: CASRGQGTDTQYF. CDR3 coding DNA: TGTGCCAGCAGGGGACAGGGGACAGATACGCAGTATTTT.

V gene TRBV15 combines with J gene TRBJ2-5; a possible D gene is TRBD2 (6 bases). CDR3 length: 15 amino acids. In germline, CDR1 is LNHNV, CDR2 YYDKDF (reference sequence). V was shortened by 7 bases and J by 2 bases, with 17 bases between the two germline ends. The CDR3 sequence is CATKAGTLAQETQYF. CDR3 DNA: TGTGCCACCAAGGCCGGGACTCTTGCACAAGAGACCCAGTACTTC.

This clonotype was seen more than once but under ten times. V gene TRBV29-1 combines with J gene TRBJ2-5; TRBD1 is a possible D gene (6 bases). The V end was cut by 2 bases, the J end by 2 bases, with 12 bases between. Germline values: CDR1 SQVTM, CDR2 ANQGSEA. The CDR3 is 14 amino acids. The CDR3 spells CSVEPGHDQETQYF. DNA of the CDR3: TGCAGCGTTGAACCGGGACACGATCAAGAGACCCAGTACTTC.

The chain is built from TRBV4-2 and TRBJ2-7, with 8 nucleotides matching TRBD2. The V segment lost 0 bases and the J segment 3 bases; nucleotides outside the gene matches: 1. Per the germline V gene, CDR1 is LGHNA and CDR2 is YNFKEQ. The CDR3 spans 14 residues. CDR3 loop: CASSQDTSGYEQYF. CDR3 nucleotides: TGTGCCAGCAGCCAAGATACTAGCGGCTACGAGCAGTACTTC.

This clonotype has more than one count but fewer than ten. The CDR3 reads CASSVEDYNEQFF. The CDR3, as DNA: TGTGCCAGCAGTGTCGAGGATTACAATGAGCAGTTCTTC. The chain joins TRBV6-6 to TRBJ2-1; the D is unclear. V was trimmed by 5 bases and J by 4 bases, leaving 9 bases between them. There are 13 residues in the CDR3. Per the germline V gene, CDR1 is MNHNY and CDR2 is SVGAGI (reference sequence).

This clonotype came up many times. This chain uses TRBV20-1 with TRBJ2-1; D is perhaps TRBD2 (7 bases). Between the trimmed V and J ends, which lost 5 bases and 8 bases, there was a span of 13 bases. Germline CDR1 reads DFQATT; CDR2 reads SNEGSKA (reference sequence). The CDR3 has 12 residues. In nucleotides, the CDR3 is TGCAGTGCTCCAGGGGAGGGGGATGAGCAGTTCTTC. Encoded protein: CSAPGEGDEQFF.

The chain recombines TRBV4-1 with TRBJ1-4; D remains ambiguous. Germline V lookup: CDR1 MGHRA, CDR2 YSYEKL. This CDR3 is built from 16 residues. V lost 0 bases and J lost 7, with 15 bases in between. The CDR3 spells CASSQDSTGTGEKLFF. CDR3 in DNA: TGCGCCAGCAGCCAAGATTCTACTGGCACGGGTGAAAAACTGTTTTTT.

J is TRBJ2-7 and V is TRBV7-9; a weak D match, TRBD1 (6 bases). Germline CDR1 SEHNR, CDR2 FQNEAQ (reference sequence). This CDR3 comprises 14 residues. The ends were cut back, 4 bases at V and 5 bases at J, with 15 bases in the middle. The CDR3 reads CASSSITGQDEQYF. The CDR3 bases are TGTGCCAGCAGCTCAATAACAGGGCAGGACGAGCAGTACTTC.

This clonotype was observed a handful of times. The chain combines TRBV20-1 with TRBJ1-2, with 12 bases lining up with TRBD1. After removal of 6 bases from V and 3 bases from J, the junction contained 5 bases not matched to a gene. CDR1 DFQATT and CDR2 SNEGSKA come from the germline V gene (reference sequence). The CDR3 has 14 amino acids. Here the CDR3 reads CSATGTGGYYGYTF. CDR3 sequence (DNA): TGCAGTGCAACCGGGACAGGGGGCTACTATGGCTACACCTTC.

CDR3: CASSSGLTSYNEQFF. The CDR3 DNA sequence: TGTGCCAGCAGTTCGGGACTCACTTCCTACAATGAGCAGTTCTTC. The chain recombines TRBV3-1 with TRBJ2-1; the D gene is possibly TRBD2 (6 bases). The CDR3 has 15 residues. From germline, CDR1 is LGHDT and CDR2 YNNKEL (reference sequence). V shed 6 bases and J shed 1 base, with 13 bases lying between them.